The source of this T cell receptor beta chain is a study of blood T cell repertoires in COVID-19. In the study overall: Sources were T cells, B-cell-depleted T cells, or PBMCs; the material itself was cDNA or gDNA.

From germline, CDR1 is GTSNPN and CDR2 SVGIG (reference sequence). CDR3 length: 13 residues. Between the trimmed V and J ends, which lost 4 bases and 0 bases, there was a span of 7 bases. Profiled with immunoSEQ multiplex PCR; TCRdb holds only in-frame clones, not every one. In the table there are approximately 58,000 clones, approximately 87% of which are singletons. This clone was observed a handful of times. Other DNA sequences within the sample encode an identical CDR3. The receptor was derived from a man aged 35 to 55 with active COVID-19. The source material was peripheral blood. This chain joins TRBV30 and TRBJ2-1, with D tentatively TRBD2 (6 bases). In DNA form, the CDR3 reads TGTGCCTGGACCGGGAGCTCCTACAATGAGCAGTTCTTC. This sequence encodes CAWTGSSYNEQFF.